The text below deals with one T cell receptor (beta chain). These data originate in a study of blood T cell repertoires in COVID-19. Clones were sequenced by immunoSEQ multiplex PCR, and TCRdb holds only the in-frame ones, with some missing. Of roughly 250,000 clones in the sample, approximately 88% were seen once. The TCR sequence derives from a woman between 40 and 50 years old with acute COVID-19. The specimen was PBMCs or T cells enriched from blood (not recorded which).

CDR3 protein: CASSQDFSSGRYNEQFF. The CDR3 nucleotides read TGTGCCAGCAGCCAAGATTTCAGCAGCGGGAGGTACAATGAGCAGTTCTTC. The chain has TRBV4-2 and TRBJ2-1; 9 bases are a match to TRBD2. The CDR3 sequence is 17 residues long. Trimming took 0 bases from V and 4 from J; bases not matched to a gene: 7. From germline, CDR1 is LGHNA and CDR2 YNFKEQ.